The present entry profiles one T cell receptor (beta chain) with its context. The antigen is not known. This specimen belongs to a study of CD8 T cells in ankylosing spondylitis. Study-wide findings and caveats: Among TCR beta sequences, a motif of several highly homologous variants appeared characteristic of ankylosing spondylitis blood.

Via MiXCR, TCRdb re-called the 5' RACE reads, giving one row per CDR3 protein. The table lists 650,000 to 800,000 distinct CDR3 sequences, roughly 19% of them singletons, with roughly a fifth in the top ten. Deletions cut 7 bases from V and 6 bases from J, with 15 bases between. Germline loops: CDR1 MNHNS, CDR2 SASEGT. This CDR3 spans 13 amino acids. Input material: blood, either unsorted or a sorted T cell fraction (not recorded which). This chain uses TRBV6-1 with TRBJ1-1; D gene uncertain. The TCR comes from a male donor with ankylosing spondylitis. CDR3 sequence (DNA): TGTGCCAGCAAGAGGACGAATGGCGCTGAAGCTTTCTTT. It yields the protein CASKRTNGAEAFF.